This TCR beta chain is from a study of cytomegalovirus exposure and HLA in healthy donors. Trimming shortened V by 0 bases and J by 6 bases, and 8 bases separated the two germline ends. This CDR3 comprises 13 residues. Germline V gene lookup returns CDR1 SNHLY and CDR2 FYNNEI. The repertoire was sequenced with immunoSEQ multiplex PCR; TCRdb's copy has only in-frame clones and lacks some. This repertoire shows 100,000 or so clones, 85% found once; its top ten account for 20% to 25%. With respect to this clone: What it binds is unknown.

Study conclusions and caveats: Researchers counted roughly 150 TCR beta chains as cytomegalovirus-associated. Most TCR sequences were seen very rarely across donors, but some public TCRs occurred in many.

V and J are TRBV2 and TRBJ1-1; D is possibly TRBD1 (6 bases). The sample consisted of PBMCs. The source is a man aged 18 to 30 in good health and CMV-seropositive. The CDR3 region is CASSEAGGAEAFF. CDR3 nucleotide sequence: TGTGCCAGCAGTGAAGCAGGGGGGGCTGAAGCTTTCTTT.